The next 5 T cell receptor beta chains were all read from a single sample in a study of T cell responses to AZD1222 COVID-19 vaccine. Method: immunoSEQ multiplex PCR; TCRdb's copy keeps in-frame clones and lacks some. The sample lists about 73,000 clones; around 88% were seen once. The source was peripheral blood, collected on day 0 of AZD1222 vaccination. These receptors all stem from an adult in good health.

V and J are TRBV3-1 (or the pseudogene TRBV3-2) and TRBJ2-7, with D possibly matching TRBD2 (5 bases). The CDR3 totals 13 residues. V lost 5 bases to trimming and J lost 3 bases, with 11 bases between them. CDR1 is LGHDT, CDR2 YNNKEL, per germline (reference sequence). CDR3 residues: CASSGDYDYEQYF. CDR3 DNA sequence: TGTGCCAGCAGCGGTGACTACGACTACGAGCAGTACTTC.

The CDR3 DNA is TGTGCCTGGAAGGGGGGTGGAAACACCATATATTTT. Its translation: CAWKGGGNTIYF. The gene calls are TRBV30 and TRBJ1-3, with TRBD1 as a possible D gene (6 bases). Germline V gene data show CDR1 as GTSNPN and CDR2 as SVGIG (reference sequence). V was cut by 4 bases and J by 3 bases, with 7 bases left in between. The CDR3 sequence is 12 residues long.

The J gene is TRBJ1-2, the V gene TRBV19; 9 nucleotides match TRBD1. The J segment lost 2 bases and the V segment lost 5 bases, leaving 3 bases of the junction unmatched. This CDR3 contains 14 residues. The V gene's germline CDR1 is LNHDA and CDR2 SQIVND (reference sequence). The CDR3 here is CASSGQGRNYGYTF. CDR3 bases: TGTGCCAGTAGTGGACAGGGGAGGAACTATGGCTACACCTTC.

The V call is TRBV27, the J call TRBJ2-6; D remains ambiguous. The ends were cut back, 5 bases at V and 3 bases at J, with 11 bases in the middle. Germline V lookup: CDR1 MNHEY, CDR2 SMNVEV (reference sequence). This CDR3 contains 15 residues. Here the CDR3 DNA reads TGTGCCAGCAGTGACCTGTCTAGTGGGGCCAACGTCCTGACTTTC. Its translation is CASSDLSSGANVLTF.

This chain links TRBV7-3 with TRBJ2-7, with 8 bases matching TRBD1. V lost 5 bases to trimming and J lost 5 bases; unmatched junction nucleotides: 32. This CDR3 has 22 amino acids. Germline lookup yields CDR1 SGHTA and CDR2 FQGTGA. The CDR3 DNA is TGTGCCAGCAGCCCAACACACCGGGACAGGTACGTCTCGTCGGTCGGGTTACACGAGCAGTACTTC. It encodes CASSPTHRDRYVSSVGLHEQYF.